The present T cell receptor beta chain was sequenced within a study of radiation and T cells in renal cell carcinoma. TCRdb's copy holds only in-frame clones and misses some; the assay was immunoSEQ multiplex PCR. The table lists 70,000 to 95,000 clones, 82% of them singletons. On this clone itself: Its antigen is not known.

The study, taken as a whole, reports: Pretreatment tumor biopsies were lacking, so baseline clonotypes are unknown. Top tumor clonotypes rose in blood 2 weeks post-radiation, then contracted.

As for time point: baseline pretreatment blood. Treatment specified: 15 Gy SBRT to primary tumor, nephrectomy 4 weeks later. This renal cell carcinoma was of the clear cell type. Germline loops: CDR1 LNHNV, CDR2 YYDKDF (reference sequence). This CDR3 region has 13 residues. With V trimmed by 3 bases and J by 9 bases, 4 bases remained unmatched. The sequences come from blood, collected from a patient whose treatment included radiotherapy and nephrectomy. The chain is built from TRBV15 and TRBJ1-2, with TRBD1 matching 10 bases. This TCR came from a man in his sixties with renal cell carcinoma. CDR3: CATSRGQGISYTF. Here the CDR3 DNA reads TGTGCCACCAGCAGGGGACAGGGGATCAGCTACACCTTC.